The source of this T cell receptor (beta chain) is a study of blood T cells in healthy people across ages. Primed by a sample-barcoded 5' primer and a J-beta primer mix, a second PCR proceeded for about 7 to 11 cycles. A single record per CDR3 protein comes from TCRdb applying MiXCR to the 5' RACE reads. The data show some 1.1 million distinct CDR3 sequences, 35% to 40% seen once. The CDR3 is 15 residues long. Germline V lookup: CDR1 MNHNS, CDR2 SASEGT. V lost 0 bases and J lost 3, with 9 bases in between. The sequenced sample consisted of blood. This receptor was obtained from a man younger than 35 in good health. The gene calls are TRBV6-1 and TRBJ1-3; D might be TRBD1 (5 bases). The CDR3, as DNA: TGTGCCAGCAGTGAAGCTGGGGGAATTGGAAACACCATATATTTT. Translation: CASSEAGGIGNTIYF.